The 21 T cell receptor beta chains in this list originate from one sample, sequenced in a study of T cell clonotyping in hematopoietic cell transplantation. Assay: immunoSEQ multiplex PCR; the TCRdb copy retains only in-frame clones and omits some. In the table there are 2,800 or so clones, about 83% of which are singletons. The material sequenced was PBMCs, taken 180 days after allogeneic stem cell transplant. The source of these receptors is a female patient between 40 and 50 years old who had an allogeneic stem cell transplant from a related donor, so T cells may come from the graft donor. Some clones in this sample may be carry-over from other donors' samples.

The chain couples TRBV19 to TRBJ2-7; 7 nucleotides line up with TRBD2. With V trimmed by 2 bases and J by 7 bases, 17 bases remained unmatched. Germline V lookup: CDR1 LNHDA, CDR2 SQIVND (reference sequence). There are 17 residues in the CDR3. Here the CDR3 reads CASSIFPGGTGTWEQYF. CDR3 nucleotides: TGTGCCAGTAGTATATTTCCCGGGGGGACCGGTACCTGGGAGCAGTACTTC.

V usage is TRBV18 and J usage is TRBJ1-3; unclear D gene. The CDR3 extends over 14 amino acids. Trimming shortened V by 7 bases and J by 1 base, and 11 bases separated the two germline ends. CDR1 KGHSH and CDR2 LQKENI come from the germline V gene. In DNA form, the CDR3 reads TGTGCCAGCTTCCCAGGAACATCTGGAAACACCATATATTTT. Translating gives CASFPGTSGNTIYF.

V is TRBV7-9 and J is TRBJ2-1, with TRBD2 matching over 12 bases. Looked up from germline, CDR1 is SEHNR and CDR2 is FQNEAQ (reference sequence). This CDR3 contains 17 residues. Germline trimming cut 1 base from V and 8 bases from J; bases unmatched to any gene: 9. The CDR3 DNA is TGTGCCAGCAGCTTAGTGGTGGCTAGCGGGAGGGAGTATGAGCAGTTCTTC. Protein product: CASSLVVASGREYEQFF.

This clone occurred once. This chain connects TRBV30 to TRBJ1-3; D is ambiguous. CDR1 and CDR2 (germline): GTSNPN, SVGIG (reference sequence). V was shortened by 3 bases and J by 0 bases, with 12 bases between the two germline ends. There are 15 residues in the CDR3. The chain's CDR3 is CAWSDGWISGNTIYF. In DNA form, the CDR3 reads TGTGCCTGGAGCGACGGTTGGATCTCTGGAAACACCATATATTTT.

There are a few counts of this clone. The chain has TRBV2 and TRBJ1-4; TRBD1 aligns across 8 bases. CDR3 size: 15 residues. Germline CDR1 is SNHLY and CDR2 is FYNNEI. Germline trimming cut 4 bases from V and 7 bases from J; bases unmatched to any gene: 8. The chain's CDR3 is CASSGTARGLEKLFF. The CDR3 nucleotides read TGTGCCAGCAGTGGAACGGCCAGGGGGCTTGAAAAACTGTTTTTT.

V usage is TRBV29-1 and J usage is TRBJ2-2, with D perhaps matching TRBD2 (6 bases). The CDR3 loop spans 13 amino acids. The V gene lost 2 bases and the J gene lost 3 bases, with 7 bases spanning the gap. The V gene's germline CDR1 is SQVTM and CDR2 ANQGSEA. CDR3 sequence: CSVERGYTGELFF. CDR3 nucleotide sequence: TGCAGCGTTGAACGGGGGTACACCGGGGAGCTGTTTTTT.

The V call is TRBV5-8, the J call TRBJ1-2; 7 bases are a match to TRBD1. After removal of 7 bases from V and 7 bases from J, the junction contained 16 bases not matched to a gene. The CDR3 is made up of 15 amino acids. The germline CDR1 and CDR2 sequences are SGHTS and YDEGEE. CDR3 DNA: TGTGCCAGCTCGGTTAATGACAGGGTGGAAGCTGGCTACACCTTC. Its translation: CASSVNDRVEAGYTF.

The chain links TRBV4-2 to TRBJ2-1; 11 positions agree with TRBD2. This CDR3 is built from 17 residues. Losses at the gene ends were 4 bases for V and 7 bases for J; bases not matched to a gene: 12. Germline-derived CDR1 and CDR2 are LGHNA and YNFKEQ. CDR3 nucleotide sequence: TGTGCCAGCAGCCCACTACCTCTTAGCGGGAGGGGTAATGAGCAGTTCTTC. Its translation is CASSPLPLSGRGNEQFF.

CDR3 DNA sequence: TGTGCCAGCAGCTTAGGATCAGGGAGGGTTAATGAAAAACTGTTTTTT. It translates to CASSLGSGRVNEKLFF. The chain employs TRBV13 and TRBJ1-4, with D perhaps TRBD1 (5 bases). The germline gives CDR1 PRHDT, CDR2 FYEKMQ (reference sequence). The CDR3 extends over 16 amino acids. Trimming shortened V by 0 bases and J by 4 bases, and 12 bases separated the two germline ends.

The chain is built from TRBV5-1 and TRBJ2-1; D ambiguous. Germline CDR1 SGHRS, CDR2 YFSETQ. The CDR3 covers 13 residues. With 0 bases removed from V and 2 bases from J, the gap between germline ends came to 3 bases. This CDR3 is CASSLDPYNEQFF. The CDR3 nucleotides read TGCGCCAGCAGCTTGGACCCCTACAATGAGCAGTTCTTC.

This chain joins TRBV6-5 and TRBJ1-1; the D is unclear. Trimming took off 6 bases at V and 3 bases at J, with 14 bases between the two ends. Germline assignment: CDR1 MNHEY and CDR2 SVGAGI. The CDR3 loop spans 14 amino acids. The CDR3 reads CASSRLVRDTEAFF. CDR3 DNA: TGTGCCAGCAGCAGACTGGTCCGGGACACTGAAGCTTTCTTT.

This clone was observed once. The gene calls are TRBV5-4 and TRBJ2-4; 12 positions match TRBD2. The CDR3 runs to 17 residues. After removal of 4 bases from V and 0 bases from J, the junction contained 5 bases not matched to a gene. Germline V gene lookup returns CDR1 SGHNT and CDR2 YYREEE (reference sequence). CDR3 protein: CASSDRTSGIAKNIQYF. CDR3 in DNA: TGTGCCAGCAGCGATCGGACTAGCGGGATAGCCAAAAACATTCAGTACTTC.

The chain couples TRBV6-5 to TRBJ2-7; possibly TRBD1 for D (5 bases). Germline V CDR1 and CDR2: MNHEY, SVGAGI. This CDR3 contains 13 residues. Trimming stripped 2 bases from V and 4 bases from J, with 9 bases between. The CDR3 region is CASSYGARYEQYF. The CDR3 bases are TGTGCCAGCAGTTACGGGGCAAGGTACGAGCAGTACTTC.

The chain carries TRBV10-1 and TRBJ1-1; 7 bases agree with TRBD1. The CDR3 contains 17 residues. Germline values: CDR1 WNHNN, CDR2 SYGVQD (reference sequence). J gave up 0 bases and V 2 bases, and 9 bases lay outside the gene matches. CDR3 protein: CASSEETGPILNTEAFF. CDR3 in DNA: TGCGCCAGCAGTGAGGAGACAGGGCCGATTCTGAACACTGAAGCTTTCTTT.

In this sample, this clone turned up a few times. This sequence joins TRBV27 and TRBJ2-7, with 11 bases lining up with TRBD2. V gave up 0 bases and J gave up 3 bases; unmatched junction bases: 1. CDR1 is MNHEY and CDR2 is SMNVEV in the germline V gene (reference sequence). The CDR3 totals 15 residues. The CDR3 spells CASSLSTSGVYEQYF. CDR3 nucleotide sequence: TGTGCCAGCAGTTTATCGACTAGCGGGGTCTACGAGCAGTACTTC.

The chain links TRBV11-3 to TRBJ2-3; D perhaps matches TRBD2 (6 bases). This CDR3 spans 15 amino acids. The germline gives CDR1 SGHNT, CDR2 YENEEA. V was clipped by 9 bases and J by 0 bases, with 16 bases between them. This CDR3 reads CASRSGGKSTDTQYF. The CDR3 DNA sequence: TGTGCCAGTCGGAGCGGCGGGAAAAGCACAGATACGCAGTATTTT.

This clone appeared a few times. The genes are TRBV9 and TRBJ2-5, with TRBD1 matching over 7 bases. The CDR3 has 13 amino acids. With 4 bases clipped from V and 5 bases from J, the junction kept 5 bases outside the gene matches. Germline CDR1 and CDR2: SGDLS and YYNGEE. The chain's CDR3 is CASSPSRGETQYF. The CDR3 nucleotides are TGTGCCAGCAGCCCAAGCAGGGGGGAGACCCAGTACTTC.

This clone was picked up a small number of times. The chain couples TRBV6-5 to TRBJ2-1; 12 positions agree with TRBD1. The CDR3 is 14 amino acids. CDR1 MNHEY and CDR2 SVGAGI come from the germline V gene. Trimming removed 2 bases from V and 14 bases from J; junction bases left unmatched: 7. CDR3 nucleotides: TGTGCCAGCAGTTACGGGACAGGGGGCGTGACTGAGTTCTTC. Protein: CASSYGTGGVTEFF.

The chain recombines TRBV5-4 with TRBJ2-3; TRBD2 aligns across 9 bases. The CDR3 loop spans 16 amino acids. The junction had 11 bases not matched to a gene; V was cut back by 6 bases and J by 3 bases. The V gene's germline CDR1 is SGHNT and CDR2 YYREEE (reference sequence). CDR3 loop: CASKGRAGGRTDTQYF. CDR3 in DNA: TGTGCCAGCAAAGGAAGGGCGGGAGGGAGGACAGATACGCAGTATTTT. Full variable domain (remainder filled in from reference TRBV5-4 and TRBJ2-3): ETGVTQSPTHLIKTRGQQVTLRCSSQSGHNTVSWYQQALGQGPQFIFQYYREEENGRGNFPPRFSGLQFPNYSSELNVNALELDDSALYLCASKGRAGGRTDTQYFGPGTRLTVL.

V and J are TRBV19 and TRBJ2-5, with 8 bases lining up with TRBD1. There are 17 residues in the CDR3. CDR1 LNHDA and CDR2 SQIVND come from the germline V gene (reference sequence). V gave up 6 bases and J gave up 5 bases; unmatched junction bases: 17. The CDR3 region has the DNA TGTGCCAGTAGCAGCCCCAGGGGGCTCCAGGCACGCGAGACCCAGTACTTC. Protein product: CASSSPRGLQARETQYF.

The chain has TRBV10-3 and TRBJ1-4; D is ambiguous. Trimming stripped 2 bases from V and 4 bases from J, with 14 bases between. This CDR3 contains 16 residues. Per germline, CDR1 ENHRY and CDR2 SYGVKD. As DNA, the CDR3 is TGTGCCATCAGTGAGGGTATTAGAGGACTTAATGAAAAACTGTTTTTT. It yields the protein CAISEGIRGLNEKLFF.